This T cell receptor beta chain originates from a study of cytomegalovirus exposure and HLA in healthy donors (TCRdb year 2017). For context, the study as a whole: An earlier analysis of around 600 of the donors reported approximately 290 Gb of sequence data and around 110 million unique TCR beta sequences from about 180 million T cells. About 330 gigabases of sequencing data and 70 million to 100 million unique TCR sequences made up an early release that covered about 640 HLA-typed donors. Of the roughly 420 genotyped donors, over 80% were placed in the genetic ancestry cluster associated with self-reported Caucasian donors. The study aimed to test whether signatures of past pathogen exposure could be identified by cataloging public T cell receptors. The study used immunosequencing to profile the T cell repertoires of about 670 subjects and linked those repertoires to cytomegalovirus serostatus. Along with the approximately 670-subject first cohort, a separate validation cohort of 120 different subjects was used. To predict cytomegalovirus infection status, the study brought together high-throughput TCR immunosequencing, statistical association of individual TCRs with disease status, and machine learning. A later analysis re-examined previously published TCR beta repertoires from more than 550 donors and added high-resolution HLA genotyping to investigate patterns of TCR occurrence. Rather than using new phenotypic data, the later analysis identified candidate immune exposures from TCR beta sequences and from how often those sequences occurred across donors. An earlier analysis of 587 of the donors used high-throughput TCR beta sequencing to judge whether each TCR beta V gene segment behaved as functional or pseudogenic. Donor age, sex, ethnicity and CMV serostatus were collected together with the repertoire data. In a later genetic analysis, genome-wide SNP genotypes for about three fifths of the roughly 670 donors were used, and that subset was treated as a discovery cohort. Every discovery cohort repertoire had been produced on one sequencing platform. Class I and class II HLA loci were covered by the typing at four-digit resolution. The number of donors typed differed by locus, with 629-630 for A, B, C, DRB1 and DQB1, roughly 520 for DQA1, approximately 570 for DPA1, and approximately 470 for DPB1. A handful of DR-DQ haplotypes were handled as single units for association and clustering because linkage in the cohort was strong. Among some 410 genotyped donors of the cohort, an average of roughly 240,000 unique TCR beta nucleotide sequences were sequenced per donor, 15% to 20% of them non-productive. Findings and caveats that apply to the study as a whole: Across donors, most TCR sequences were observed very rarely, whereas some public TCRs were present in many individuals. An association between a missense DCLRE1C variant and V-gene and J-gene trimming of TCR beta chains was found in a later genetic analysis and replicated in an independent cohort. For the cohort, immune exposure information was limited to CMV serostatus. Over 15 rarely observed V segments, including chromosome 9 orphons, were excluded from the earlier analysis of some 590 of the donors because counts were too low. When HLA alleles, especially DR and DQ, strongly co-occurred, attributing TCR associations to individual alleles was difficult. In an earlier analysis of 450 to 750 of the donors, most TCR beta V segments appeared in productive rearrangements about 87% or about 30% of the time, broadly matching IMGT annotations. Some IMGT-functional V segments, including TRBV6-2 and TRBV6-3, could not be distinguished by the 87-base-pair reads and were therefore excluded. It was suggested by the authors that the approach could potentially be generalized to other disease states and immunological phenotypes. Linkage disequilibrium might explain the correlated functional status among segregating V segments, but an unknown experimental factor could not be ruled out. The presence/absence analyses assumed that sequencing depth was roughly uniform across donors, and that assumption may not be true. Only TCR beta chains were sequenced in this cohort, and the absence of alpha or paired-chain data limited detectable features. In a later analysis, most CMV-associated TCR beta chains were found to appear HLA-restricted, with HLA associations seemingly driven largely by CMV exposure. In vitro tests confirmed that a few of the cytomegalovirus-associated TCR beta chains recognize cytomegalovirus antigens. In a later analysis, HLA-associated TCR beta chains were found to be more clonally expanded and to have lower generation probabilities than equally common non-associated chains. A further reported finding was that TCR beta sequences accurately predicted the HLA-A and HLA-B alleles for most subjects in the first cohort. A group of highly shared sequence variants was considered likely to be a technical artifact of the sequencing pipeline. Several of the top co-occurrence clusters appeared to be linked to parvovirus B19, influenza, CMV and Epstein-Barr virus, according to a later analysis. In a later analysis, TCR association rates were found to vary across HLA loci, with the most associated TCRs seen for DRB1 alleles and the fewest for HLA-C alleles. HLA typing was unavailable for some donors at each locus, so association tests used only the typed subset. The study listed 164 TCR beta chains as associated with cytomegalovirus. A later analysis associated 16,951 TCR beta sequences with specific HLA alleles at a false discovery rate of 0.05. Compared with the approximately 670-donor mean, donors in an Asian-associated ancestry cluster had fewer N-insertions in productive TCRs, according to a later genetic analysis. In both the original and validation cohorts, the classifier was reported to diagnose cytomegalovirus status with high specificity and sensitivity.

The CDR3 starts with the cysteine, ends with the phenylalanine, and has 12 residues. CDR3 DNA only is kept here, 36 bases in frame from base 1. CDR1 and CDR2, looked up from the germline V gene, are SGHTA and FQGNSA. V and J are truncated by 2 bases and 7 bases respectively, leaving an intervening sequence of 9 bases. Concerning this clone: It has no known antigen specificity. Base qualities are not recorded, but no much larger clone differs from it by a single base.

The cohort was made up of about 670 healthy bone marrow donors. Cohort members were all nominally healthy when sampled, although unrecorded immune exposures were likely present. The donor tested CMV seronegative and was one of the 352 seronegative cohort members. Each donor provided a peripheral blood sample, and peripheral blood mononuclear cells were used for TCR beta sequencing. Genomic DNA extraction from the blood cell samples was performed with the Qiagen DNeasy Blood Extraction Kit. Library generation was performed with the immunoSEQ multiplex PCR assay. The multiplex PCR relied on a mix of 60 forward primers for TCR Vbeta segments and 13 reverse primers for TCR Jbeta segments. The CDR3 region of rearranged TCR beta genes was amplified from genomic DNA with a multiplex PCR assay. Amplified TCR beta libraries were sequenced as 87-base-pair reads on the Illumina HiSeq System. On the authors' methods: Across the 600 to 700 repertoires, a later analysis counted around 80 million unique TCR beta chains, around 10 million of which were shared by at least two donors. A nearest-neighbor algorithm error-corrected the raw reads and collapsed the reads into unique sequences, merging closely related sequences to remove PCR and sequencing errors. Alignment of CDR3 sequences to IMGT reference sequences was used to assign V, D and J gene segments. Each retained sequence needed at least a six-nucleotide match to both a V gene segment and a J gene segment. A rearrangement counted as productive if the CDR3 had no stop codons and remained in frame with V and J, and every other rearrangement counted as non-productive. Following IMGT convention, CDR3 was defined as the stretch from the second conserved V-encoded cysteine to the conserved J-encoded phenylalanine. The earlier analysis of about 590 of the donors excluded sequences that lacked an unambiguous match to a single V gene segment. An earlier analysis of under 750 of the donors called V segments functional above 56.7% productive rearrangements and segregating when the between-donor standard deviation exceeded 5%. To diagnose cytomegalovirus status from the catalog of TCR beta chain sequences, a statistical classification framework was built. V and J gene assignment, in a later analysis, came from comparing TCR nucleotide sequences with IMGT/GENE-DB human TR gene sequences. Using the TCRdist pipeline, a later analysis assigned CDR3 sequences along with most-parsimonious VDJ recombination scenarios. In a later analysis, every TCR beta chain was defined by the combination of its CDR3 amino acid sequence and its V-gene family, and reads without a unique V-gene family were dropped. As a way to deal with suspected cross-contamination and a sequencing artifact, a later analysis dropped nearly 600 nucleotide sequences that were highly shared and had low generation probability. For each public chain, a later analysis derived a clonal expansion index from normalized ranks of inferred template counts within each repertoire. A later analysis computed generation probabilities with a VDJ recombination model fitted to out-of-frame rearrangements, and checked the results against IGoR. In a later analysis, TCR-TCR, TCR-HLA and TCR-CMV co-occurrence was scored with hypergeometric tests, and a repertoire-size bias correction was applied to TCR pairs. In a later analysis, false discovery rates were estimated by permuting HLA or CMV assignments 20 times. A later analysis grouped co-occurring TCRs with DBSCAN, adding TCRdist sequence similarity when clustering within HLA-allele-positive subsets. Repertoires with fewer than 30,000 or more than 120,000 public chains, plus five repertoires with anomalous nucleotide sharing, were excluded from co-occurrence clustering. Imported from immuneACCESS, the table was reduced by TCRdb to in-frame sequences with V and J called. These copies leave out some clones; in studies compared against another copy, an unresolved V gene accounts for under half, and the cause of the remainder is not known. V, J and clone size reflect that table, while D and trimming were determined from the DNA. This sample is represented by more than 95,000 clones; about three quarters of them were singletons. The leading ten clones occupy around 4% of the sample.

This chain joins TRBV7-2 to TRBJ2-7, with TRBD2 as a weak D call on 5 bases. The sequence was obtained from a man aged 25-40 years in good health and CMV-seronegative. The sequenced sample consisted of PBMCs. CDR3 protein: CASSLSGLEQYF. The DNA sequence reads TGTGCCAGCAGCTTAAGCGGTTTAGAGCAGTACTTC.